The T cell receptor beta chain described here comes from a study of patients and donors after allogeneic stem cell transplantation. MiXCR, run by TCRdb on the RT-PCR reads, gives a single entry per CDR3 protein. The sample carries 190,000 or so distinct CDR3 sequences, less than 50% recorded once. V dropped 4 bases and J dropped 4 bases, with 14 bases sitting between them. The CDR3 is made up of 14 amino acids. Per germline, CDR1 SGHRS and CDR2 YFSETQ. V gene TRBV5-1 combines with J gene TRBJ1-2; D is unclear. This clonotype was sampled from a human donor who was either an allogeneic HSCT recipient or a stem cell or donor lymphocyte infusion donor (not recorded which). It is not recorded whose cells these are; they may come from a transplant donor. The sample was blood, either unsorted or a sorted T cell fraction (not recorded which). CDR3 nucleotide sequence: TGCGCCAGCAGCGTAGGCGGACCAACCTATGGCTACACCTTC. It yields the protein CASSVGGPTYGYTF.